These 8 T cell receptor beta chains were sequenced from one sample in a study of blood T cell repertoires in COVID-19. Only in-frame clones appear in the TCRdb table, and some are missing; sequencing was by immunoSEQ multiplex PCR. The repertoire holds roughly 340,000 clones, with 85% to 90% as singletons. Specimen: PBMCs or T cells enriched from blood (not recorded which). The origin of the receptors is a man aged 18 to 30 who had recovered from COVID-19.

This chain joins TRBV7-8 and TRBJ2-2, with 9 bases aligning to TRBD2. Trimming cost V 8 bases and J 6 bases; bases outside gene matches: 13. CDR1 SGHVS and CDR2 FQNEAQ come from the germline V gene. This CDR3 comprises 16 residues. CDR3 sequence: CASGYSGSGASGELFF. Written as DNA, the CDR3 is TGTGCCAGCGGATATAGCGGGAGCGGGGCGTCCGGGGAGCTGTTTTTT.

The J gene is TRBJ1-2, the V gene TRBV10-3; no clear D gene. V was shortened by 4 bases and J by 6 bases, with 12 bases between the two germline ends. The CDR3 is made up of 13 amino acids. From germline, CDR1 is ENHRY and CDR2 SYGVKD. The CDR3 region has the DNA TGTGCCATCAGTGGTATGCAACGCGATGGCTACACCTTC. Translated, it gives CAISGMQRDGYTF.

This chain links TRBV3-1 (or the pseudogene TRBV3-2) with TRBJ1-3; a weak D match, TRBD1 (6 bases). Trimming stripped 1 base from V and 1 base from J, with 11 bases between. In germline, CDR1 is LGHDT, CDR2 YNNKEL (reference sequence). The CDR3 loop spans 16 amino acids. CDR3 coding DNA: TGTGCCAGCAGCCAAGCGGGGGGGCCTTCTGGAAACACCATATATTTT. Translating it yields CASSQAGGPSGNTIYF.

The J gene is TRBJ1-5, the V gene TRBV6-2 or TRBV6-3; 7 nucleotides align to TRBD1. Looked up from germline, CDR1 is MNHEY and CDR2 is SVGEGT. J was trimmed by 5 bases and V by 6 bases; bases with no gene match: 10. CDR3 size: 15 residues. Here the CDR3 reads CASSPMGTGDQPQHF. The DNA of the CDR3 is TGTGCCAGCAGCCCTATGGGTACAGGGGATCAGCCCCAGCATTTT.

The chain recombines TRBV11-3 with TRBJ1-4, with D perhaps matching TRBD1 (5 bases). The V gene's germline CDR1 is SGHNT and CDR2 YENEEA. Trimming took off 5 bases at V and 0 bases at J, with 22 bases between the two ends. There are 19 residues in the CDR3. The CDR3 DNA sequence: TGTGCCAGCAGCCCTGCGGTGGGGAAGATAGGGGCAACTAATGAAAAACTGTTTTTT. Encoded protein: CASSPAVGKIGATNEKLFF.

V usage is TRBV7-6 and J usage is TRBJ2-1, with D maybe TRBD2 (6 bases). V was cut by 5 bases and J by 0 bases, with 14 bases left in between. Looked up from germline, CDR1 is SGHVS and CDR2 is FNYEAQ. CDR3 length: 16 residues. CDR3: CASSQSSASSYNEQFF. DNA of the CDR3: TGTGCCAGCAGCCAATCTAGCGCGAGCTCCTACAATGAGCAGTTCTTC.

The chain joins TRBV5-1 to TRBJ1-2; no clear D gene. Trimming took 7 bases from V and 2 from J, leaving 12 bases between them. CDR3 length equals 13 residues. The germline gives CDR1 SGHRS, CDR2 YFSETQ. CDR3 sequence: CASSPGGNYGYTF. The CDR3, as DNA: TGCGCCAGCTCCCCCGGCGGGAACTATGGCTACACCTTC. Using reference TRBV5-1 and TRBJ1-2 for the parts outside the CDR3, the full variable domain is KAGVTQTPRYLIKTRGQQVTLSCSPISGHRSVSWYQQTPGQGLQFLFEYFSETQRNKGNFPGRFSGRQFSNSRSEMNVSTLELGDSALYLCASSPGGNYGYTFGSGTRLTVV.

V gene TRBV5-1 combines with J gene TRBJ2-7; a weak D match, TRBD1 (6 bases). The length of the CDR3 is 14 residues. CDR1 is SGHRS, CDR2 YFSETQ, per germline. The V end lost 3 bases, the J end lost 5 bases, and 15 bases lay between the germline ends. CDR3 bases: TGCGCCAGCAGCTCTACAGGGCAGTGGGACGAGCAGTACTTC. Translation gives CASSSTGQWDEQYF.